This section outlines one T cell receptor (beta chain) sequence together with its context. Authors' analysis steps: Reference gene primer amplification gave estimated nucleated cell counts. Clones were read by immunoSEQ multiplex PCR, and TCRdb kept only the in-frame ones, dropping some. V, J and clone size are those of that table, while D and trimming were read from the DNA. This sample carries approximately 210,000 clones, more than 75% of them seen once, and the ten largest clones take approximately 10%. There are 15 residues in the CDR3. Germline CDR1 is SGHTA and CDR2 is FQGNSA. The V end lost 1 base, the J end lost 1 base, and 10 bases lay between the germline ends. This sample is part of a study of blood T cell repertoires in COVID-19. Whole-study context: The origin of the acute and convalescent COVID-19 samples was the United States, Italy and Spain.

The clonotype was recovered from a man aged 45-60 years with COVID-19, enrolled during active disease. Material for sequencing was peripheral blood. The chain uses TRBV7-2 and TRBJ1-1, with TRBD1 as a possible D gene (6 bases). Here the CDR3 DNA reads TGTGCCAGCAGCTTAGTGGCAGGGGAGAACACTGAAGCTTTCTTT. Translated: CASSLVAGENTEAFF.